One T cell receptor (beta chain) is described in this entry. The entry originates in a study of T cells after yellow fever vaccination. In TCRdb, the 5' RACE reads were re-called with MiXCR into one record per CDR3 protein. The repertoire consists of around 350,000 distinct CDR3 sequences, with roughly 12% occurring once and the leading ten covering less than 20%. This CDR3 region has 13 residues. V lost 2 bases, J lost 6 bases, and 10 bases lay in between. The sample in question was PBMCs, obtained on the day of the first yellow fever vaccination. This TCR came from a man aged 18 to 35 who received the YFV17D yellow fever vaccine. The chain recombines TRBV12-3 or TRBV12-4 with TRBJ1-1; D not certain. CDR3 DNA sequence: TGTGCCAGCAGTTTAACGGGCGCGGCTGAAGCTTTCTTT. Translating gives CASSLTGAAEAFF.